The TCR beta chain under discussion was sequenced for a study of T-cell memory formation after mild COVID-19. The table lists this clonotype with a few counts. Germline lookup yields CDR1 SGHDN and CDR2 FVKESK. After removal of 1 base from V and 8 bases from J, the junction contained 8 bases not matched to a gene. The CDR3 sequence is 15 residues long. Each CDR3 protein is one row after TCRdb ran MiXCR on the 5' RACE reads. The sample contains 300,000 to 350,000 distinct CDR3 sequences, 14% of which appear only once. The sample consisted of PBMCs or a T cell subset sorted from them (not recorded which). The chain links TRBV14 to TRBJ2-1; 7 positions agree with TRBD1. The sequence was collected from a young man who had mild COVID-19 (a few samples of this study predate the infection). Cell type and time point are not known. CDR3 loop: CASSQGGTVAHEQFF. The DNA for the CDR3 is TGTGCCAGCAGCCAAGGAGGGACAGTGGCTCATGAGCAGTTCTTC.